Each of the 3 T cell receptor beta chains below was sequenced from the same sample in a study of blood T cell repertoires in COVID-19. The method was immunoSEQ multiplex PCR; TCRdb's version includes in-frame clones alone and lacks a portion of them. The sample lists about 230,000 clones; 81% were seen once. The sample taken for sequencing was peripheral blood. The receptor source for this set is a woman at least 80 years old with acute or convalescent COVID-19.

The chain links TRBV5-8 to TRBJ1-4; D may be TRBD1 (6 bases). V lost 0 bases and J 0 bases, leaving 12 bases between the germline ends. Germline lookup yields CDR1 SGHTS and CDR2 YDEGEE. This CDR3 spans 17 amino acids. The CDR3 here is CASSLGQGSTTNEKLFF. The CDR3 DNA reads TGTGCCAGCAGCTTGGGGCAGGGGTCGACAACTAATGAAAAACTGTTTTTT.

V is TRBV19 and J is TRBJ2-2; D gene unclear. Looked up from germline, CDR1 is LNHDA and CDR2 is SQIVND (reference sequence). V dropped 2 bases and J dropped 6 bases, with 13 bases sitting between them. CDR3 length: 15 residues. The CDR3 sequence is CASSISNTVAGELFF. The CDR3 bases are TGTGCCAGTAGTATATCCAATACAGTGGCCGGGGAGCTGTTTTTT. Full variable domain (outside the CDR3, taken from reference TRBV19 and TRBJ2-2): DGGITQSPKYLFRKEGQNVTLSCEQNLNHDAMYWYRQDPGQGLRLIYYSQIVNDFQKGDIAEGYSVSREKKESFPLTVTSAQKNPTAFYLCASSISNTVAGELFFGEGSRLTVL.

The chain links TRBV10-1 to TRBJ2-7, with 7 bases fitting TRBD1. Germline loops: CDR1 WNHNN, CDR2 SYGVQD (reference sequence). This CDR3 region has 14 residues. J lost 0 bases, V lost 6 bases, and 5 bases had no gene match. CDR3 coding DNA: TGCGCCAGCAGAAGGGGACAGAGCTCCTACGAGCAGTACTTC. Protein: CASRRGQSSYEQYF.